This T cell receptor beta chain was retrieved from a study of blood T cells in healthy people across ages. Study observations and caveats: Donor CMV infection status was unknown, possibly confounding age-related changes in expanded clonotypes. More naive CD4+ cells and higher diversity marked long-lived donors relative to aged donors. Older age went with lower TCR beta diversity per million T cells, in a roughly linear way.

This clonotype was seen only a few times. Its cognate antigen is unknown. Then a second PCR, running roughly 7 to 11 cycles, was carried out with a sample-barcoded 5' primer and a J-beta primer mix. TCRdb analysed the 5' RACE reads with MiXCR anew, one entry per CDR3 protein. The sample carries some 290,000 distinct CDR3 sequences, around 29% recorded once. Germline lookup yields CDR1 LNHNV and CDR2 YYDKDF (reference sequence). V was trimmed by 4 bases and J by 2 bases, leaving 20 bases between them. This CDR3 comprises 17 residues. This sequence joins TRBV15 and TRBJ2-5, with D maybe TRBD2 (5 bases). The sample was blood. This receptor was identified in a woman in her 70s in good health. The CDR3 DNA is TGTGCCACCAGCATCAGAGGGTCATCGGCGGCTCAAGAGACCCAGTACTTC. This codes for CATSIRGSSAAQETQYF.